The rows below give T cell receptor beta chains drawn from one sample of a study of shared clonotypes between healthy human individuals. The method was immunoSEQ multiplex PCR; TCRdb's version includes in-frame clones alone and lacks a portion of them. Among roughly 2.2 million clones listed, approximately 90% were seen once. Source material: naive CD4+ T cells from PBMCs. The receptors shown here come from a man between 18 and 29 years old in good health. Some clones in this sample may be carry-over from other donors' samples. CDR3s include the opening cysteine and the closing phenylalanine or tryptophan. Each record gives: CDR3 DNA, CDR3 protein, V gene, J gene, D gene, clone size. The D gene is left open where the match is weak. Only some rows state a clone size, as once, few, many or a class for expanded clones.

CDR3nt: TGTGCCAGCAGCTTAGTCTATCCGGGAGAGGGGACAGATACGCAGTATTTT; CDR3aa: CASSLVYPGEGTDTQYF; v_gene: TRBV7-9; j_gene: TRBJ2-3; d_gene: NA; abundance: NA
CDR3nt: TGCGCCAGCAGCTTCGGCGGGAGCACCACCGGGGAGCTGTTTTTT; CDR3aa: CASSFGGSTTGELFF; v_gene: TRBV5-1; j_gene: TRBJ2-2; d_gene: TRBD2; abundance: NA
CDR3nt: TGCGCCAGCAGCTCCCTAGCGGGAGAGTACAATGAGCAGTTCTTC; CDR3aa: CASSSLAGEYNEQFF; v_gene: TRBV5-1; j_gene: TRBJ2-1; d_gene: TRBD2; abundance: once
CDR3nt: TGTGCCAGCAGTTACTCAGGGGGAGGCCCCTACGAGCAGTACTTC; CDR3aa: CASSYSGGGPYEQYF; v_gene: TRBV6-5; j_gene: TRBJ2-7; d_gene: NA; abundance: NA
CDR3nt: TGTGCCAGCAGCAAATTTAGCTTACATAACGAGCAGTACTTC; CDR3aa: CASSKFSLHNEQYF; v_gene: TRBV21-1; j_gene: TRBJ2-7; d_gene: NA; abundance: NA
CDR3nt: TGTGCCAGCAGCTCGGCGGGACTGTCGCACGAGCAGTACTTC; CDR3aa: CASSSAGLSHEQYF; v_gene: TRBV7-2; j_gene: TRBJ2-7; d_gene: NA; abundance: NA
CDR3nt: TGCAGTGCTACTAGTGGGAATGAGCAGTTCTTC; CDR3aa: CSATSGNEQFF; v_gene: TRBV20-1; j_gene: TRBJ2-1; d_gene: NA; abundance: NA
CDR3nt: TGCGCCAGCAGCCGGGGGGTGGCCGACAATGAGCAGTTCTTC; CDR3aa: CASSRGVADNEQFF; v_gene: TRBV5-1; j_gene: TRBJ2-1; d_gene: TRBD2; abundance: NA
CDR3nt: TGTGCCACCAGCAGAGTTAAGGCTGGAGCTAATGAAAAACTGTTTTTT; CDR3aa: CATSRVKAGANEKLFF; v_gene: TRBV15; j_gene: TRBJ1-4; d_gene: NA; abundance: NA
CDR3nt: TGCGCCAGCAGTCAACCCGGGGAGCGGGGGACCTACGAGCAGTACTTC; CDR3aa: CASSQPGERGTYEQYF; v_gene: TRBV23-1; j_gene: TRBJ2-7; d_gene: TRBD2; abundance: once
CDR3nt: TGTGCCAGCGGGACGAGGGTCGAGCCGGGGGGCTACACCTTC; CDR3aa: CASGTRVEPGGYTF; v_gene: TRBV28; j_gene: TRBJ1-2; d_gene: NA; abundance: NA
CDR3nt: TGTGCCAGTAGTATAGATGCGGGAGCCTTGGATACGCAGTATTTT; CDR3aa: CASSIDAGALDTQYF; v_gene: TRBV19; j_gene: TRBJ2-3; d_gene: TRBD2; abundance: NA
CDR3nt: TGTGCCTGGAGTCTCCAGGGAGCCACTGAAGCTTTCTTT; CDR3aa: CAWSLQGATEAFF; v_gene: TRBV30; j_gene: TRBJ1-1; d_gene: NA; abundance: NA
CDR3nt: TGTGCCATCAGTGGAGGGGTCACTGAAGCTTTCTTT; CDR3aa: CAISGGVTEAFF; v_gene: TRBV10-3; j_gene: TRBJ1-1; d_gene: NA; abundance: NA
CDR3nt: TGCAGCGTCCGTGGACTAGGCGGCAATGAGCAGTTCTTC; CDR3aa: CSVRGLGGNEQFF; v_gene: TRBV29-1; j_gene: TRBJ2-1; d_gene: TRBD2; abundance: once
CDR3nt: TGTGCCAGCAACCCGCGGAGGGACACCGGGGAGCTGTTTTTT; CDR3aa: CASNPRRDTGELFF; v_gene: TRBV7-9; j_gene: TRBJ2-2; d_gene: NA; abundance: NA
CDR3nt: TGTGCCAGCAGTTCCACCGGGACAGGGGGTCGCGAGCAGTACTTC; CDR3aa: CASSSTGTGGREQYF; v_gene: TRBV6-1; j_gene: TRBJ2-7; d_gene: TRBD1; abundance: once
CDR3nt: TGTGCCAGCAGCTTAAGGGCAGGCCCTCAAGAGACCCAGTACTTC; CDR3aa: CASSLRAGPQETQYF; v_gene: TRBV11-3; j_gene: TRBJ2-5; d_gene: NA; abundance: NA
CDR3nt: TGTGCCAGCACCCGAGCCGTCGGCTATGGCTACACCTTC; CDR3aa: CASTRAVGYGYTF; v_gene: TRBV6-1; j_gene: TRBJ1-2; d_gene: NA; abundance: NA